These 12 T cell receptor beta chains share one sample of origin, sequenced in a study of blood T cell repertoires in COVID-19 (dated by TCRdb to about 2020). Library prep was done by the immunoSEQ multiplex PCR assay. This immuneACCESS table, as held by TCRdb, lists in-frame sequences with V and J called but not all clones. Of the missing ones, under half trace to an unresolved V gene in checked studies; the others have no known cause. For this sample there are some 150,000 clones; over 80% appear just once. Roughly 4% of the sample comes from the top ten. Sequencing used peripheral blood. Receptors originate from a woman in her sixties who had recovered from COVID-19.

V gene TRBV7-8 combines with J gene TRBJ1-2, with D uncertain. The V end lost 5 bases, the J end lost 1 base, and 14 bases lay between the germline ends. This CDR3 has 15 amino acids. Germline CDR1 reads SGHVS; CDR2 reads FQNEAQ. The CDR3 DNA follows: TGTGCCAGCAGCCCCAGGACTCTGAGTAACTATGGCTACACCTTC. Encoded protein: CASSPRTLSNYGYTF.

CDR3 sequence: CASTLMGLASDTQYF. The DNA of the CDR3 is TGTGCCAGCACCCTCATGGGACTAGCATCAGATACGCAGTATTTT. The genes are TRBV2 and TRBJ2-3, with TRBD2 identical over 9 bases. Germline V gene lookup returns CDR1 SNHLY and CDR2 FYNNEI. After removal of 7 bases from V and 4 bases from J, the junction contained 9 bases not matched to a gene. CDR3 length: 15 amino acids.

The chain combines TRBV10-3 with TRBJ2-5; 8 positions match TRBD2. V lost 2 bases and J lost 1; bases outside the gene matches: 6. Germline CDR1 and CDR2: ENHRY and SYGVKD. This CDR3 comprises 16 residues. CDR3 amino acids: CAISEGSGGSQETQYF. CDR3 bases: TGTGCCATCAGTGAGGGAAGCGGGGGAAGCCAAGAGACCCAGTACTTC.

This CDR3 reads CASRKQGDHETTGTQYF. In DNA form, the CDR3 reads TGTGCCAGCAGGAAGCAGGGGGACCACGAGACGACGGGGACCCAGTACTTC. The rearrangement uses TRBV28 and TRBJ2-5; TRBD1 matches at 7 bases. CDR1 MDHEN and CDR2 SYDVKM come from the germline V gene. CDR3 length equals 17 residues. V trimming: 6 bases; J trimming: 7 bases; junction bases outside the gene matches: 20. Full variable domain (remainder filled in from reference TRBV28 and TRBJ2-5): DVKVTQSSRYLVKRTGEKVFLECVQDMDHENMFWYRQDPGLGLRLIYFSYDVKMKEKGDIPEGYSVSREKKERFSLILESASTNQTSMYLCASRKQGDHETTGTQYFGPGTRLLVL.

The chain recombines TRBV27 with TRBJ2-2; D may be TRBD1 (6 bases). The germline V and J ends were trimmed by 6 bases and 0 bases, with 11 bases remaining between them. Germline assignment: CDR1 MNHEY and CDR2 SMNVEV (reference sequence). The CDR3 totals 15 residues. The CDR3 reads CASRDRPANTGELFF. The CDR3 region has the DNA TGTGCCAGCAGGGACAGACCCGCGAACACCGGGGAGCTGTTTTTT.

This chain links TRBV5-5 with TRBJ2-1; D not certain. Germline V gene sequence: CDR1 SGHKS, CDR2 YYEKEE (reference sequence). This CDR3 comprises 13 residues. V was trimmed by 4 bases and J by 5 bases, leaving 10 bases between them. CDR3 in amino acids: CASSRVQDNEQFF. The CDR3 DNA sequence: TGTGCCAGCAGCCGGGTCCAAGACAATGAGCAGTTCTTC.

The chain recombines TRBV9 with TRBJ2-5, with TRBD2 as a possible D gene (6 bases). The CDR3 length is 14 residues. The germline V gene encodes CDR1 SGDLS and CDR2 YYNGEE. V was pared by 0 bases and J by 2 bases, with 8 bases between. DNA of the CDR3: TGTGCCAGCAGCGTAGAGGGGAGGCAAGAGACCCAGTACTTC. It specifies CASSVEGRQETQYF.

The rearrangement uses TRBV28 and TRBJ2-5; a weak D match, TRBD2 (5 bases). Trimming shortened V by 6 bases and J by 3 bases, and 14 bases separated the two germline ends. This CDR3 spans 14 amino acids. Germline lookup yields CDR1 MDHEN and CDR2 SYDVKM. DNA for the CDR3: TGTGCCAGCAGCCCCTTTACGGGAAAAGAGACCCAGTACTTC. Translated, it gives CASSPFTGKETQYF.

The J gene is TRBJ2-1, the V gene TRBV5-1; 10 bases match TRBD2. Germline assignment: CDR1 SGHRS and CDR2 YFSETQ. The CDR3 spans 15 residues. V lost 0 bases and J lost 6; bases outside the gene matches: 3. The CDR3 spells CASSLVLAGSNEQFF. In nucleotides, the CDR3 is TGCGCCAGCAGCTTGGTACTAGCGGGGAGCAATGAGCAGTTCTTC.

The chain employs TRBV6-2 or TRBV6-3 and TRBJ2-7; 9 bases align to TRBD1. The CDR3 is made up of 16 amino acids. Germline V lookup: CDR1 MNHEY, CDR2 SVGEGT. V dropped 6 bases and J dropped 4; count of bases not matched to a gene: 13. In DNA, the CDR3 is TGTGCCAGCAGCCTAAAACCGGGACAGGGACCGTACGAGCAGTACTTC. Its protein is CASSLKPGQGPYEQYF.

The chain is built from TRBV5-5 and TRBJ2-5, with TRBD1 matching 8 bases. Germline-derived CDR1 and CDR2 are SGHKS and YYEKEE (reference sequence). This CDR3 comprises 15 residues. J was trimmed by 3 bases and V by 4 bases; bases with no gene match: 8. The CDR3 region has the DNA TGTGCCAGCAGCCCCTGGGACAGGCCCGAAGAGACCCAGTACTTC. Translated: CASSPWDRPEETQYF.

J is TRBJ2-7 and V is TRBV19; a weak D match, TRBD2 (7 bases). Germline loops: CDR1 LNHDA, CDR2 SQIVND (reference sequence). V gave up 9 bases and J gave up 0 bases, with 15 bases separating them. This CDR3 spans 14 amino acids. The DNA of the CDR3 is TGTGCCAGCCGAGCGGGACATAGCTCCTACGAGCAGTACTTC. This translates into CASRAGHSSYEQYF.